The source of this TCR beta chain is a study of identical twins. TCRdb fed the 5' RACE reads into MiXCR, producing one record per CDR3 protein. The repertoire holds approximately 240,000 distinct CDR3 sequences, with around 15% as singletons. Germline values: CDR1 SEHNR, CDR2 FQNEAQ (reference sequence). CDR3 length equals 15 residues. The V gene end was trimmed by 3 bases and the J gene end by 8 bases; junction bases not matched to a gene: 12. Study outcomes and limitations: Models came in too low on out-of-frame TCR alpha sharing in monozygotic twins. There were fewer insertions in abundant cord blood beta clonotypes, but memory repertoires showed no such pattern.

This clonotype was found many times. The antigen remains undetermined. The chain links TRBV7-9 to TRBJ1-2, with TRBD1 identical over 7 bases. Source material: memory (CD45RO+) T cells sorted from blood. This TCR was recovered from a woman younger than 30 in good health. The CDR3 DNA sequence: TGTGCCAGCAGCTTTTCGCAGGGGGGTCCGAGCGGCTACACCTTC. It codes for CASSFSQGGPSGYTF.